This paragraph covers one T cell receptor (beta chain) sequence. Antigen specificity is unknown. Some clones are missing from TCRdb's copy, which holds only in-frame ones; the method was immunoSEQ multiplex PCR. The sample consists of tens of thousands of clones, less than 95% of them appearing once. This record belongs to a study of OX40 agonist ivuxolimab in advanced cancers. General study findings and limits: Partial responders at 0.1-3.0 mg/kg had among the lowest clonal expansion. Average numbers of expanded clones were greater in CD8+ T cells than in CD4+.

People who had autoimmune disease history or systemic immunosuppression were excluded. Germline V lookup: CDR1 WSHSY, CDR2 SAAADI. V shed 2 bases, J shed 9 bases, and the junction held 9 bases outside the gene matches. The CDR3 is 14 residues long. This receptor was obtained from an adult with an advanced solid tumor such as melanoma, head and neck, liver or kidney cancer. The sample was CD4+ or CD8+ T cells sorted from blood, taken in a trial of the OX40 agonist ivuxolimab. The gene calls are TRBV10-2 and TRBJ1-2; TRBD1 aligns across 7 bases. The CDR3: CASSEVWTGGSYTF. The CDR3 bases are TGCGCCAGCAGTGAGGTCTGGACAGGAGGGAGCTACACCTTC.